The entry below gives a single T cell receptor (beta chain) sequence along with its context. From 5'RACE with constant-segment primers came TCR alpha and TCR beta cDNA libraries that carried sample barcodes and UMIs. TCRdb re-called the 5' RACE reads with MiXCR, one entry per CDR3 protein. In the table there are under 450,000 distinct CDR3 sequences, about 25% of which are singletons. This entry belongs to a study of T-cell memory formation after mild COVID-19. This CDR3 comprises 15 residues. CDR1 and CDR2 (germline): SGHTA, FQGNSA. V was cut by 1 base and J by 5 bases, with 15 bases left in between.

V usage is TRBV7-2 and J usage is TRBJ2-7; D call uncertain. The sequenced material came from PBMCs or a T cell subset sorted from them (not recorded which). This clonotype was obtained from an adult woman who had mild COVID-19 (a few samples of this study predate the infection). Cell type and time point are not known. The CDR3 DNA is TGTGCCAGCAGCTTAGTATTCCGGGCCAACCACGAGCAGTACTTC. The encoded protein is CASSLVFRANHEQYF.